This section outlines one TCR beta chain sequence together with its context. It is unclear where the CDR3 begins or ends on the DNA, so no DNA is shown, and the CDR3 is as TCRdb lists it. From germline, CDR1 is MDHEN and CDR2 SYDVKM. Termini included, the CDR3 measures 14 amino acids. Clones were sequenced by immunoSEQ multiplex PCR, and TCRdb holds only the in-frame ones, with some missing. The data contain approximately 2.1 million clones, 80% to 95% of them singletons. The data belong to a study of shared clonotypes between healthy human individuals. The chain has TRBV28 and TRBJ1-1; no check of the table's D call, TRBD1, against the DNA was made. The clonotype was recovered from a man aged 18-30 years in good health. Some clones in this sample may be carry-over from other donors' samples. Sequencing was carried out using naive CD4+ T cells from PBMCs. Subset of the sample: CD45RA+ positively selected. CDR3 protein: CASILGRPNTEAFF.